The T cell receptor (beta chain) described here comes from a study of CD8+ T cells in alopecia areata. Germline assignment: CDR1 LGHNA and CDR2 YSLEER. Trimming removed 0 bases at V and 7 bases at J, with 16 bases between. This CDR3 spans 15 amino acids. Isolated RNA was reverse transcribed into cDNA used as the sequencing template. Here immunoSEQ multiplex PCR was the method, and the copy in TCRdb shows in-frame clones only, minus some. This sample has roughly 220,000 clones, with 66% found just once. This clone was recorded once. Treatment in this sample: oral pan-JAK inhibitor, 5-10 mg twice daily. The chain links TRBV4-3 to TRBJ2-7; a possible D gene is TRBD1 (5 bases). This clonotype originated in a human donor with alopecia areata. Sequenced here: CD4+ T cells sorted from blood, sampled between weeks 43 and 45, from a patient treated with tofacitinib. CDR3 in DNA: TGCGCCAGCAGCCAAGATCTCGTCGGCAGGACAGAGCAGTACTTC. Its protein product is CASSQDLVGRTEQYF.